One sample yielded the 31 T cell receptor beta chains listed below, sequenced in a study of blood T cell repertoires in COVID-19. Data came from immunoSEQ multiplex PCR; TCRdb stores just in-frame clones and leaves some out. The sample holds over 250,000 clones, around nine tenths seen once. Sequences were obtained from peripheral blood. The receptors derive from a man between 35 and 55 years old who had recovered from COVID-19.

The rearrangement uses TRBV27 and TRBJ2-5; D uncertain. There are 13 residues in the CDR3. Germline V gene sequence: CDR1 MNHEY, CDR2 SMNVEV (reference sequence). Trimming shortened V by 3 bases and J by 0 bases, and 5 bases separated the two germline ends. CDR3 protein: CASSFFYQETQYF. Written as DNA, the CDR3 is TGTGCCAGCAGTTTCTTCTACCAAGAGACCCAGTACTTC.

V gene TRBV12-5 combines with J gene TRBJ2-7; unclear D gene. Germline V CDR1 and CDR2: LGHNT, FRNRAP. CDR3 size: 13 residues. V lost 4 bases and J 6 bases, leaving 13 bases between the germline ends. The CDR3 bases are TGTGCTAGTGGTTACCTTGACGGCGGCGAGCAGTACTTC. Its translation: CASGYLDGGEQYF.

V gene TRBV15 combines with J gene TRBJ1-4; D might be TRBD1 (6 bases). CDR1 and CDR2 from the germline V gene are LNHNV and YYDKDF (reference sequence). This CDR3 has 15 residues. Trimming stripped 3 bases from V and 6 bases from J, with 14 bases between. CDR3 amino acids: CATSSTGTRHEKLFF. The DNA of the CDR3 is TGTGCCACCAGCAGCACCGGGACAAGACATGAAAAACTGTTTTTT.

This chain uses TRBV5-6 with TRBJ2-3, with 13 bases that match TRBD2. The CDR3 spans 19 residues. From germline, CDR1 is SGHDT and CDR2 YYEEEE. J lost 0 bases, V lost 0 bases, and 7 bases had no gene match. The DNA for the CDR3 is TGTGCCAGCAGCTTGGGGAGGACTAGCGGGGGCCATAGCACAGATACGCAGTATTTT. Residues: CASSLGRTSGGHSTDTQYF.

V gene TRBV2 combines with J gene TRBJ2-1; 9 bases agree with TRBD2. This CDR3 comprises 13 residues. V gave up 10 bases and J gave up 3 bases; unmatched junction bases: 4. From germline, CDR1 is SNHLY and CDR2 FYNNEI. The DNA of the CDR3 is TGTGCCATCTCTAGCGGGGTCTACAATGAGCAGTTCTTC. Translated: CAISSGVYNEQFF.

CDR3 residues: CASSKEGQGSYEQYF. The CDR3 nucleotides read TGCGCCAGCAGTAAGGAGGGACAGGGCTCCTACGAGCAGTACTTC. The V and J genes are TRBV23-1 and TRBJ2-7, with 9 bases lining up with TRBD1. TRBV23-1 is given ORF status, its function remaining uncertain. This CDR3 has 15 amino acids. Trimming took 5 bases from V and 0 from J; bases not matched to a gene: 5.

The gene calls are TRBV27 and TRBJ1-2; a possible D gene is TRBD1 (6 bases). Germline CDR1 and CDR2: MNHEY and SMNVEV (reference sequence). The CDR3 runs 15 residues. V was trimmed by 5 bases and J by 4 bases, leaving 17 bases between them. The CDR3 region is CASSPRGGWLYGYTF. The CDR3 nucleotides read TGTGCCAGCAGTCCCCGGGGGGGCTGGCTCTATGGCTACACCTTC.

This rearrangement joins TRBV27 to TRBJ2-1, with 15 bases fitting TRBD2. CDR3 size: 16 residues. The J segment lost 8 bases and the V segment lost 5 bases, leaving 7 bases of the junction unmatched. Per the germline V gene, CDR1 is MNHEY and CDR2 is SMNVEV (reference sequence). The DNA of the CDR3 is TGTGCCAGCAGTCCCGGGACTAGCGGGAGGACACATGAGCAGTTCTTC. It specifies CASSPGTSGRTHEQFF.

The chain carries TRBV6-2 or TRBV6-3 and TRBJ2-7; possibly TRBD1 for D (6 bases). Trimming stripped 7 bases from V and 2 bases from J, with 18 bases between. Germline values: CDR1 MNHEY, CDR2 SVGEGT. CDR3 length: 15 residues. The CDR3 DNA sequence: TGTGCCAGCACCCCGGGACATCCTAAGGCCTACGAGCAGTACTTC. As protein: CASTPGHPKAYEQYF.

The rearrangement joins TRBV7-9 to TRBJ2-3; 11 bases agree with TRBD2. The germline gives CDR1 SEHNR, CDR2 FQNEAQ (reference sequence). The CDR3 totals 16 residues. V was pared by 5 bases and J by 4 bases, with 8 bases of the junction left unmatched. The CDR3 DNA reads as TGTGCCAGCAGCAAGGAACTAGCGGGAGTAGCAGATACGCAGTATTTT. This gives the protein CASSKELAGVADTQYF.

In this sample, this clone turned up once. CDR3 sequence (DNA): TGTGCCAGCAGCCCCGGGAGGGGGGCTTTCTTT. Protein product: CASSPGRGAFF. This chain connects TRBV9 to TRBJ1-1; D is perhaps TRBD1 (6 bases). The length of the CDR3 is 11 residues. Germline CDR1 SGDLS, CDR2 YYNGEE. V was shortened by 4 bases and J by 11 bases, with 12 bases between the two germline ends.

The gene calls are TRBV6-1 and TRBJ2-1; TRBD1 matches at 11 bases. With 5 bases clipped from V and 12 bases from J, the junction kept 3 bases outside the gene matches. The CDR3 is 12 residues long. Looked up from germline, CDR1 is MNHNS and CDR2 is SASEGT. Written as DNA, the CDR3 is TGTGCCAGCAGTTTGGGACAGGGGGGGCAGTTCTTC. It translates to CASSLGQGGQFF.

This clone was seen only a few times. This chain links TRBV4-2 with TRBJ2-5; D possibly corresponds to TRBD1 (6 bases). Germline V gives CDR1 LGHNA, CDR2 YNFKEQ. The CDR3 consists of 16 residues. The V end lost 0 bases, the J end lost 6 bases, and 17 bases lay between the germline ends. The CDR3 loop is CASSQDHRRGVKTQYF. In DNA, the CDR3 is TGTGCCAGCAGCCAAGATCACCGCAGGGGCGTGAAGACCCAGTACTTC.

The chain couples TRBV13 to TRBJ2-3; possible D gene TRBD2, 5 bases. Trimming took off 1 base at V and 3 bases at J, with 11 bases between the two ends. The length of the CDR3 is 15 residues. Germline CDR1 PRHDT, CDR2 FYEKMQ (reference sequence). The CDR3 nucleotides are TGTGCCAGCAGCTTAGACGCTAGCTTTACAGATACGCAGTATTTT. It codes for CASSLDASFTDTQYF.

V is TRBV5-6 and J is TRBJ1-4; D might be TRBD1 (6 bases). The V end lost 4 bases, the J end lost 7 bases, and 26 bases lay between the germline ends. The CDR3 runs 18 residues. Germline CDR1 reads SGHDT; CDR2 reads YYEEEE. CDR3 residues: CASSAWGLGGQDAEKLFF. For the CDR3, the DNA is TGTGCCAGCAGCGCGTGGGGATTGGGGGGGCAGGATGCTGAAAAACTGTTTTTT.

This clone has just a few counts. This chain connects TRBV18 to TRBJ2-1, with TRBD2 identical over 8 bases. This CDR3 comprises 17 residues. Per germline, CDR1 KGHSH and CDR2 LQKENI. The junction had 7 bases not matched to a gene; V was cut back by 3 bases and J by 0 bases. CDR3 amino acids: CASSPQLAVHSYNEQFF. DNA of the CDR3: TGTGCCAGCTCACCCCAACTAGCGGTTCACTCCTACAATGAGCAGTTCTTC.

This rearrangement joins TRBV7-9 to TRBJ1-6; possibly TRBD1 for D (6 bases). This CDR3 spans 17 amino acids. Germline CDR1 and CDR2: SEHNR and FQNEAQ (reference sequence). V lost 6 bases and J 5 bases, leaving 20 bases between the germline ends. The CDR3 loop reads CASRISAGVGDNSPLHF. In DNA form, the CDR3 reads TGTGCCAGCAGAATCTCGGCAGGGGTTGGGGATAATTCACCCCTCCACTTT.

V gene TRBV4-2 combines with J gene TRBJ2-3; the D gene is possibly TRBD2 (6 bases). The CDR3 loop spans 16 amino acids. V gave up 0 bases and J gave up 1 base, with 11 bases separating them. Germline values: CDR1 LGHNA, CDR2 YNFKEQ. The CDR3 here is CASSQDAGMGTDTQYF. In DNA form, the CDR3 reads TGTGCCAGCAGCCAAGACGCGGGGATGGGCACAGATACGCAGTATTTT.

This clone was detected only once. CDR3 amino acids: CASSLGGRSTDTQYF. CDR3 in DNA: TGTGCCAGCAGCTTGGGCGGGAGGTCAACAGATACGCAGTATTTT. The J gene is TRBJ2-3, the V gene TRBV7-2; TRBD2 matches at 8 bases. CDR3 length equals 15 residues. Germline loops: CDR1 SGHTA, CDR2 FQGNSA. V dropped 3 bases and J dropped 3; count of bases not matched to a gene: 5.

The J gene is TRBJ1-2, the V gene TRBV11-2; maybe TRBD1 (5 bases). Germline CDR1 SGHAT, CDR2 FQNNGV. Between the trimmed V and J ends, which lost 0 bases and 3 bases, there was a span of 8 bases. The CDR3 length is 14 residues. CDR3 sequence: CASSLDRGDYGYTF. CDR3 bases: TGTGCCAGCAGCTTAGATCGGGGGGACTATGGCTACACCTTC.

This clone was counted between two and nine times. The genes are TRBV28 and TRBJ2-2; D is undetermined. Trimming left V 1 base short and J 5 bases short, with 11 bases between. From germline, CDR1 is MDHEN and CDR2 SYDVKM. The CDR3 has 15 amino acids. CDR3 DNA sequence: TGTGCCAGCAGTTTATCTCGTACAGTAACCGGGGAGCTGTTTTTT. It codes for CASSLSRTVTGELFF.

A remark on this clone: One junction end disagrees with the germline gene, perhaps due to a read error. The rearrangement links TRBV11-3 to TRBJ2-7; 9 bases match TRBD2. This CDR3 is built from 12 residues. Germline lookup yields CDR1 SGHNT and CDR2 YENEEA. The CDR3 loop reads CASSPPRTSANF. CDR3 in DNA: TGTGCCAGCAGCCCTCCCCGGACTAGCGCGAACTTC.

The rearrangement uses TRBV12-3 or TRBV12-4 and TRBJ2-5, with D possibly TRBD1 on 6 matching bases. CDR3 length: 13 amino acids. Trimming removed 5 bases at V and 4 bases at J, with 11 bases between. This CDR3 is CASSPQGGETQYF. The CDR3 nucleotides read TGTGCCAGCAGTCCACAGGGCGGAGAGACCCAGTACTTC.

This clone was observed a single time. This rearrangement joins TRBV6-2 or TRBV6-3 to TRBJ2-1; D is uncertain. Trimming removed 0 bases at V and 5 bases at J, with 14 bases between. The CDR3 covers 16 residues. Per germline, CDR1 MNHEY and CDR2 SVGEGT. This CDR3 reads CASSYSGGTTNNEQFF. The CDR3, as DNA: TGTGCCAGCAGTTACTCTGGCGGTACAACCAACAATGAGCAGTTCTTC.

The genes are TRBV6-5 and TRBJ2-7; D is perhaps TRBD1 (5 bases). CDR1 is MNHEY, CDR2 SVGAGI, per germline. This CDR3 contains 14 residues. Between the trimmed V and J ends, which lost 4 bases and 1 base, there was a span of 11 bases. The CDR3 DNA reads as TGTGCCAGCAGTTCTGGGGCGGCTTCCTACGAGCAGTACTTC. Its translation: CASSSGAASYEQYF.

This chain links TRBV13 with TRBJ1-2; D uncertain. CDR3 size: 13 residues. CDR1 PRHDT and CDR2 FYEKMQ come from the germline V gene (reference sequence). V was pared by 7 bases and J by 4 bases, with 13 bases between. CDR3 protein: CASTLDGLYGYTF. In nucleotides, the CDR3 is TGTGCCAGCACCCTAGACGGTCTCTATGGCTACACCTTC.

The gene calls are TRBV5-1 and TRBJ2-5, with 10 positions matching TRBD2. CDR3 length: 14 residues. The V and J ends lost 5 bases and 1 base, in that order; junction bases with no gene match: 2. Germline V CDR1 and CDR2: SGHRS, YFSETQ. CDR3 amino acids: CASRRTSGQETQYF. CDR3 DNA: TGCGCCAGCAGGCGGACTAGCGGCCAAGAGACCCAGTACTTC.

CDR3 protein: CASSRTGNYGYTF. Here the CDR3 DNA reads TGTGCCAGCTCGAGGACAGGGAACTATGGCTACACCTTC. This rearrangement joins TRBV18 to TRBJ1-2, with 8 bases fitting TRBD1. Germline values: CDR1 KGHSH, CDR2 LQKENI. V trimming: 6 bases; J trimming: 2 bases; junction bases outside the gene matches: 2. CDR3 length: 13 residues.

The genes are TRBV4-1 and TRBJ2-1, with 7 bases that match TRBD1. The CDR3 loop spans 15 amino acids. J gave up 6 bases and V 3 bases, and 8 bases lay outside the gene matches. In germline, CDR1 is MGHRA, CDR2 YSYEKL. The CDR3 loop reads CASSQGTVLPNEQFF. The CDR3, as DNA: TGCGCCAGCAGCCAGGGGACAGTGCTCCCCAATGAGCAGTTCTTC.

The CDR3 protein is CASSLGDRGRETQYF. In DNA, the CDR3 is TGTGCCAGCAGCTTGGGGGACAGGGGGCGAGAGACCCAGTACTTC. The rearrangement links TRBV5-4 to TRBJ2-5, with 12 positions matching TRBD1. With 0 bases clipped from V and 4 bases from J, the junction kept 1 base outside the gene matches. From germline, CDR1 is SGHNT and CDR2 YYREEE (reference sequence). The CDR3 length is 15 residues.

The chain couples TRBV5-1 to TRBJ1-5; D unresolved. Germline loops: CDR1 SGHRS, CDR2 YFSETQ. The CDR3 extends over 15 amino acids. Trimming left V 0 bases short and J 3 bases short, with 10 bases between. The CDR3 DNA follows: TGCGCCAGCAGCTTGGATCCGGGATCCAATCAGCCCCAGCATTTT. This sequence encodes CASSLDPGSNQPQHF.